Listed below are T cell receptor beta chains from one sample, sequenced in a study of T cell repertoires in cytomegalovirus infection. No antigen is known for these receptors. MiXCR, applied by TCRdb to the reads, yields one record per CDR3 protein. The top ten hold 40% to 50% of the sample, which has around 430,000 distinct CDR3 sequences, roughly 42% seen once. The sequences come from cultured PBMCs, collected from culture after CMV antigen stimulation. These receptors were collected from a human donor in good health (CMV status not recorded). Some clones in this sample may be carry-over from other donors' samples. Both conserved end residues are part of each CDR3. A D gene is named only where the DNA matches it firmly. Size values are once, few and many counts, or a class for expanded clones, and some rows have none.

d_call | j_call | v_call | clone_size | cdr3_aa | cdr3_nt
. | TRBJ2-7 | TRBV5-6 | many | CASTRWAVTYEQYF | TGTGCCAGCACCCGATGGGCGGTTACCTACGAGCAGTACTTC
. | TRBJ2-1 | TRBV27 | . | CASILVPPRGDYNEQFF | TGTGCCAGCATCCTCGTTCCACCGAGGGGGGACTACAATGAGCAGTTCTTC
. | TRBJ2-3 | TRBV11-2 | few | CASSLVRGQGGDTQYF | TGTGCCAGCAGCTTAGTCCGTGGGCAGGGCGGAGATACGCAGTATTTT
. | TRBJ2-7 | TRBV6-1 | . | CASSEARWAKEQYF | TGTGCCAGCAGTGAAGCGCGCTGGGCCAAGGAGCAGTACTTC
TRBD2 | TRBJ2-3 | TRBV27 | few | CASRPGIGQRTSGGETSTDTQYF | TGTGCCAGCAGACCCGGAATAGGGCAACGGACTAGCGGGGGAGAAACTAGCACAGATACGCAGTATTTT
TRBD2 | TRBJ2-7 | TRBV7-9 | . | CASSPPSGRSYEQYF | TGTGCCAGCAGCCCCCCTAGCGGGAGGAGCTACGAGCAGTACTTC
. | TRBJ2-1 | TRBV11-2 | . | CASSSNSGKASNEQFF | TGTGCCAGCAGCTCCAATAGCGGCAAAGCCTCCAATGAGCAGTTCTTC
. | TRBJ2-2 | TRBV7-8 | many | CASRRGRANTGELFF | TGTGCCAGCAGGCGGGGCAGGGCGAACACCGGGGAGCTGTTTTTT
. | TRBJ2-7 | TRBV15 | . | CATSGPGSYEQYF | TGTGCCACCAGCGGCCCAGGGTCCTACGAGCAGTACTTC
TRBD1 | TRBJ2-1 | TRBV19 | few | CASSTDTTGYNEQFF | TGTGCCAGTAGTACCGATACGACAGGGTACAATGAGCAGTTCTTC
. | TRBJ1-5 | TRBV12-3/TRBV12-4 | few | CASSLALGGNQPQHF | TGTGCCAGCAGTTTAGCGCTCGGGGGAAACCAGCCCCAGCATTTT
. | TRBJ2-1 | TRBV7-2 | . | CASSLRGSGPNNEQFF | TGTGCCAGCAGCCTCAGGGGCTCGGGACCAAACAATGAGCAGTTCTTC
. | TRBJ1-6 | TRBV7-2 | . | CASSFNNGGGPSPLHF | TGTGCCAGCAGCTTCAATAACGGCGGGGGTCCAAGTCCCCTCCACTTT
. | TRBJ1-1 | TRBV6-1 | . | CASSALFLGRNTEAFF | TGTGCCAGCAGTGCGCTTTTTTTGGGGCGGAACACTGAAGCTTTCTTT
. | TRBJ2-5 | TRBV7-2 | many | CASSLELQETQYF | TGTGCCAGCAGCTTAGAACTGCAAGAGACCCAGTACTTC
TRBD2 | TRBJ2-3 | TRBV7-2 | few | CASSFGLAGGPTDTQYF | TGTGCCAGCAGCTTCGGACTAGCGGGAGGACCCACAGATACGCAGTATTTT
. | TRBJ1-1 | TRBV7-5 | . | CISVPEAGDDSTEAFF | .
. | TRBJ1-1 | TRBV12-3/TRBV12-4 | few | CASSLESVRSEAFF | TGTGCCAGCAGTTTGGAATCGGTCAGGTCGGAAGCTTTCTTT
. | TRBJ1-2 | TRBV7-2 | many | CASSLLGGANYGYTF | TGTGCCAGCAGCCTCCTGGGGGGTGCCAACTATGGCTACACCTTC
. | TRBJ2-1 | TRBV11-2 | few | CASSLTPTSSYNEQFF | TGTGCCAGCAGCTTAACTCCTACTAGCTCCTACAATGAGCAGTTCTTC
. | TRBJ2-7 | TRBV6-2/TRBV6-3 | . | CASNLGHTYEQYF | TGTGCCAGCAACTTGGGACACACCTACGAGCAGTACTTC
. | TRBJ1-1 | TRBV2 | . | CASSPGTGTTEAFF | TGTGCCAGCAGCCCCGGGACGGGAACAACTGAAGCTTTCTTT
TRBD2 | TRBJ2-1 | TRBV7-2 | . | CASSFRVAGDPEQFF | TGTGCCAGCAGCTTCCGAGTAGCGGGAGACCCTGAGCAGTTCTTC
. | TRBJ1-4 | TRBV11-2 | once | CASSYRPNEKLFF | TGTGCCAGCAGCTACCGACCTAATGAAAAACTGTTTTTT
. | TRBJ2-5 | TRBV12-3/TRBV12-4 | . | CASSPGQKETQYF | TGTGCCAGCAGTCCCGGACAGAAAGAGACCCAGTACTTC
TRBD2 | TRBJ2-3 | TRBV27 | . | CASSFHSGEGRTDTQYF | TGTGCCAGCAGTTTCCATAGCGGGGAAGGGCGCACAGATACGCAGTATTTT
TRBD2 | TRBJ2-7 | TRBV7-6 | . | CASSLGSSGSYEQYF | TGTGCCAGCAGCTTAGGTTCCAGCGGGAGCTACGAGCAGTACTTC
TRBD1 | TRBJ2-1 | TRBV24-1 | few | CATSDSSSGTGGYNEQFF | TGTGCCACCAGTGATTCCAGTAGTGGGACAGGGGGGTACAATGAGCAGTTCTTC
. | TRBJ2-7 | TRBV7-2 | . | CASSLEGLSYEQYF | TGTGCCAGCAGCTTAGAGGGCCTCTCCTACGAGCAGTACTTC
. | TRBJ2-3 | TRBV7-6 | . | CASSRPIGGVSTDTQYF | TGTGCCAGCAGCCGTCCTATCGGGGGTGTTAGCACAGATACGCAGTATTTT
. | TRBJ2-5 | TRBV6-2/TRBV6-3 | . | CASKGLPQETQYF | TGTGCCAGCAAAGGGCTGCCCCAAGAGACCCAGTACTTC
. | TRBJ1-2 | TRBV25-1 | few | CASSEGPRTANYGYTF | TGTGCCAGCAGTGAAGGTCCTCGGACGGCTAACTATGGCTACACCTTC
. | TRBJ1-1 | TRBV11-2 | . | CASRTLRTAMNTEAFF | TGTGCCAGCAGAACATTGAGGACAGCTATGAACACTGAAGCTTTCTTT
. | TRBJ1-5 | TRBV19 | . | CASSIDLDSHQPQHF | TGTGCCAGTAGTATAGATCTGGACAGCCATCAGCCCCAGCATTTT
. | TRBJ2-1 | TRBV7-8 | few | CASSLIRLAGLNEQFF | TGTGCCAGCAGCTTGATCAGGTTGGCGGGGCTCAATGAGCAGTTCTTC
. | TRBJ2-2 | TRBV20-1 | . | CSARDPGAGELFF | TGCAGTGCTAGAGATCCCGGGGCGGGGGAGCTGTTTTTT
TRBD2 | TRBJ2-1 | TRBV7-8 | . | CASSETSGGIDEQFF | TGTGCCAGCAGTGAGACTAGCGGGGGCATCGATGAGCAGTTCTTC
TRBD2 | TRBJ2-5 | TRBV9 | once | CASSVGNSGLGETQYF | TGTGCCAGCAGCGTAGGAAATAGCGGGTTGGGAGAGACCCAGTACTTC
. | TRBJ1-4 | TRBV4-2 | . | CASSPYRDGSGSEKLFF | TGTGCCAGCAGCCCGTACCGGGATGGGTCAGGGAGTGAAAAACTGTTTTTT
. | TRBJ2-7 | TRBV7-6 | . | CASSLTQGNYEQYF | TGTGCCAGCAGCCTCACACAGGGAAACTACGAGCAGTACTTC
. | TRBJ1-6 | TRBV20-1 | few | CSARRTANNSPLHF | TGCAGTGCCCGCCGGACGGCTAATAATTCACCCCTCCACTTT
TRBD2 | TRBJ2-1 | TRBV10-1 | . | CASSGGGLAGQGEQFF | TGCGCCAGCAGTGGAGGGGGACTAGCGGGACAGGGTGAGCAGTTCTTC
. | TRBJ2-2 | TRBV19 | . | CATSKIVAGELFF | TGTGCCACCTCGAAAATTGTCGCCGGGGAGCTGTTTTTT
TRBD1 | TRBJ2-3 | TRBV7-9 | . | CASSPRYRTGGTDTQYF | TGTGCCAGCAGCCCCCGATATCGGACAGGGGGAACAGATACGCAGTATTTT
. | TRBJ1-5 | TRBV7-2 | many | CASSFSRGQPQHF | TGTGCCAGCAGCTTCTCCAGGGGTCAGCCCCAGCATTTT
TRBD2 | TRBJ2-7 | TRBV7-2 | few | CASSHARTSGPYEQYF | TGTGCCAGCAGCCACGCCCGGACTAGCGGTCCCTACGAGCAGTACTTC
TRBD2 | TRBJ2-1 | TRBV5-8 | . | CASRGLAVSSYNEQFF | TGTGCCAGCAGGGGACTAGCCGTGAGCTCCTACAATGAGCAGTTCTTC
. | TRBJ1-6 | TRBV28 | few | CASSSPGHNSPLHF | TGTGCCAGCAGTTCCCCAGGACATAATTCACCCCTCCACTTT
TRBD2 | TRBJ2-7 | TRBV11-2 | . | CASSLPGGPYEQYF | TGTGCCAGCAGCTTACCGGGGGGGCCCTACGAGCAGTACTTC
TRBD1 | TRBJ2-1 | TRBV6-6 | . | CASREPGQGVNEQFF | TGTGCCAGCAGGGAACCGGGACAGGGGGTCAATGAGCAGTTCTTC
. | TRBJ2-7 | TRBV7-9 | . | CATSLVDSEQYF | TGTGCCACCTCACTAGTTGATAGCGAGCAGTACTTC
. | TRBJ1-1 | TRBV7-6 | once | CASSPWGGGGARNTEAFF | TGTGCCAGCAGCCCATGGGGGGGTGGCGGGGCCCGGAACACTGAAGCTTTCTTT
TRBD1 | TRBJ1-6 | TRBV28 | few | CASSFGQVGGSPLHF | TGTGCCAGCAGTTTCGGACAGGTGGGTGGTTCACCCCTCCACTTT